This T cell receptor beta chain was found in a study of shared clonotypes between healthy human individuals. About the research overall: Donors consisted of two women and a few men between 18 and 49.

Clones were sequenced by immunoSEQ multiplex PCR, and TCRdb holds only the in-frame ones, with some missing. The table records about 2.4 million clones, about 92% of them present only once. General study results and limits: Clonotype sharing among the donors was expected to vary with sequencing depth.

Notes on this clone: Its antigen is not identified.

V was trimmed by 3 bases and J by 2 bases, leaving 10 bases between them. The CDR3 contains 14 residues. In germline, CDR1 is KGHSH, CDR2 LQKENI. The chain has TRBV18 and TRBJ1-1; D perhaps matches TRBD1 (6 bases). The sample consisted of naive CD4+ T cells sorted from blood. Subset meaning: CD45RA+ positively selected. This receptor was obtained from a man between 18 and 29 years old in good health. The chain's CDR3 is CASSPIQGNTEAFF. The CDR3 DNA reads TGTGCCAGCTCACCGATACAGGGAAACACTGAAGCTTTCTTT.